The rows below give T cell receptor beta chains drawn from one sample of a study of Ad26.COV2.S vaccination and SARS-CoV-2 variants. Some clones are missing from TCRdb's copy, which holds only in-frame ones; the method was immunoSEQ multiplex PCR. The profile covers a few hundred thousand clones, with around 86% appearing a single time and 3.4% taken by the ten largest. Sequenced here: peripheral blood, sampled in a trial of Ad26.COV2.S vaccine versus placebo. These TCRs come from a person aged 18-65 years who received the Ad26.COV2.S COVID-19 vaccine or a placebo. Both conserved end residues are part of each CDR3. Each record gives: D gene, V gene, CDR3 length, J gene, clone size, CDR3 DNA, CDR3 protein. The D gene is left open where the match is weak. Only part of the rows carry a size: once, few, many, or a class if the clone is expanded.

d_call: .; v_call: TRBV21-1; cdr3_length: 13; j_call: TRBJ2-2; clone_size: .; cdr3_nt: TGTGCCAGTGAAGGGGGGAACACCGGGGAGCTGTTTTTT; cdr3_aa: CASEGGNTGELFF
d_call: .; v_call: TRBV11-3; cdr3_length: 12; j_call: TRBJ2-3; clone_size: .; cdr3_nt: TGTGCCAGCAGCGACTTCACAGATACGCAGTATTTT; cdr3_aa: CASSDFTDTQYF
d_call: TRBD1; v_call: TRBV6-1; cdr3_length: 13; j_call: TRBJ1-2; clone_size: .; cdr3_nt: TGTGCCAGCAGTGAGACAGGGAACTATGGCTACACCTTC; cdr3_aa: CASSETGNYGYTF
d_call: TRBD1; v_call: TRBV3-1/TRBV3-2; cdr3_length: 13; j_call: TRBJ1-1; clone_size: once; cdr3_nt: TGTGCCAGCAGCCAAGATGCGGACAGGGTAGCTTTCTTT; cdr3_aa: CASSQDADRVAFF
d_call: .; v_call: TRBV19; cdr3_length: 14; j_call: TRBJ1-1; clone_size: .; cdr3_nt: TGTGCCAGTAGTATAGCTAGGGGTTGGACTGAAGCTTTCTTT; cdr3_aa: CASSIARGWTEAFF
d_call: TRBD1; v_call: TRBV6-6; cdr3_length: 15; j_call: TRBJ2-5; clone_size: .; cdr3_nt: TGTGCCAGCACCCGGGACAGGTTCCCCCAAGAGACCCAGTACTTC; cdr3_aa: CASTRDRFPQETQYF
d_call: TRBD1; v_call: TRBV11-2; cdr3_length: 13; j_call: TRBJ1-2; clone_size: .; cdr3_nt: TGTGCCAGCAGCACGACAGGGGGCCAGGGCTACACCTTC; cdr3_aa: CASSTTGGQGYTF
d_call: TRBD1; v_call: TRBV7-8; cdr3_length: 14; j_call: TRBJ2-1; clone_size: .; cdr3_nt: TGTGCCAGCAGCCCATTAACAGGGGTTAGGGAGCAGTTCTTC; cdr3_aa: CASSPLTGVREQFF
d_call: TRBD2; v_call: TRBV7-2; cdr3_length: 16; j_call: TRBJ2-3; clone_size: .; cdr3_nt: TGTGCCAGCAGCTTCCCAGCGGGGGGGCTCCCAGATACGCAGTATTTT; cdr3_aa: CASSFPAGGLPDTQYF
d_call: .; v_call: TRBV27; cdr3_length: 15; j_call: TRBJ1-5; clone_size: once; cdr3_nt: TGTGCCAGCAGTTTATCGGGGGGGAGAGGTCAGCCCCAGCATTTT; cdr3_aa: CASSLSGGRGQPQHF
d_call: TRBD1; v_call: TRBV6-6; cdr3_length: 15; j_call: TRBJ1-5; clone_size: .; cdr3_nt: TGTGCCAGCAGTAAAAGACAGGGGCTGGATCAGCCCCAGCATTTT; cdr3_aa: CASSKRQGLDQPQHF
d_call: .; v_call: TRBV4-1; cdr3_length: 16; j_call: TRBJ2-3; clone_size: few; cdr3_nt: TGCGCCAGCAGCCTCCGATGGGGAGAGGACACAGATACGCAGTATTTT; cdr3_aa: CASSLRWGEDTDTQYF
d_call: .; v_call: TRBV5-1; cdr3_length: 14; j_call: TRBJ2-7; clone_size: .; cdr3_nt: TGCGCCAGCAGCTTGGTGGATCGTACCTACGAGCAGTACTTC; cdr3_aa: CASSLVDRTYEQYF
d_call: TRBD2; v_call: TRBV10-3; cdr3_length: 15; j_call: TRBJ2-3; clone_size: .; cdr3_nt: TGTGCCACTTCCTCCGGGACTAGCTCAGCAGATACGCAGTATTTT; cdr3_aa: CATSSGTSSADTQYF
d_call: .; v_call: TRBV6-1; cdr3_length: 17; j_call: TRBJ2-5; clone_size: once; cdr3_nt: TGTGCCAGCAGCGAAAACCCCCGGGCAGGTAACCAAGAGACCCAGTACTTC; cdr3_aa: CASSENPRAGNQETQYF
d_call: TRBD1; v_call: TRBV6-6; cdr3_length: 13; j_call: TRBJ1-1; clone_size: few; cdr3_nt: TGTGCCAGCAGAGACAGGGGGCATACTGAAGCTTTCTTT; cdr3_aa: CASRDRGHTEAFF